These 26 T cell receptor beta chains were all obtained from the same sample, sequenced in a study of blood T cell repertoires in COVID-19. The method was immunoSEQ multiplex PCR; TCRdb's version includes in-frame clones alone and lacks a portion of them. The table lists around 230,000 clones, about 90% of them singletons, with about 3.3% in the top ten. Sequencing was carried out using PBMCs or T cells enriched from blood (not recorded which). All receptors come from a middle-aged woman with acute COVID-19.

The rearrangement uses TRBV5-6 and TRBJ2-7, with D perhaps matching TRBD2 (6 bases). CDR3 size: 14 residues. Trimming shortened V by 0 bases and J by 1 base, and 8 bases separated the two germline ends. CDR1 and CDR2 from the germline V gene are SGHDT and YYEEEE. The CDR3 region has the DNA TGTGCCAGCAGCTTGGGCGGGGCTTCCTACGAGCAGTACTTC. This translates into CASSLGGASYEQYF.

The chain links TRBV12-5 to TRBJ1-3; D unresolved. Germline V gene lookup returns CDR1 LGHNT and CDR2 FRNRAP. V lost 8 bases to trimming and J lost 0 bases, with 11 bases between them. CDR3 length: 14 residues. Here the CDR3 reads CASLNFFSGNTIYF. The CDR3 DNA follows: TGTGCTAGTCTTAACTTTTTCTCTGGAAACACCATATATTTT.

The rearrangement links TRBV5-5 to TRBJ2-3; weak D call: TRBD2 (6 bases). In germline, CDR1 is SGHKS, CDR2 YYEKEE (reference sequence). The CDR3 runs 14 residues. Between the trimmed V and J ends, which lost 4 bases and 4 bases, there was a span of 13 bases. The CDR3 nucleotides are TGTGCCAGCAGCCTCAGACTAGTAGCAGATACGCAGTATTTT. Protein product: CASSLRLVADTQYF.

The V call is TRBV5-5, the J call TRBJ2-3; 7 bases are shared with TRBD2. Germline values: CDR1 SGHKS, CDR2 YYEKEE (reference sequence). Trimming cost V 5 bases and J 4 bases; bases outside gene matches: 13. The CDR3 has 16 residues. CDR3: CASRAWGAGSADTQYF. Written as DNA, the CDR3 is TGTGCCAGCAGGGCTTGGGGAGCGGGATCTGCAGATACGCAGTATTTT. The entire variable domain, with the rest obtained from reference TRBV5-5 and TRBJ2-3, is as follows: DAGVTQSPTHLIKTRGQQVTLRCSPISGHKSVSWYQQVLGQGPQFIFQYYEKEERGRGNFPDRFSARQFPNYSSELNVNALLLGDSALYLCASRAWGAGSADTQYFGPGTRLTVL.

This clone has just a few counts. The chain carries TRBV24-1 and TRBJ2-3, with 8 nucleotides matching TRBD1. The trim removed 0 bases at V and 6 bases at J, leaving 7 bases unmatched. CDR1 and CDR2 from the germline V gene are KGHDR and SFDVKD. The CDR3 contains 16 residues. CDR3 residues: CATSDLQAGGVDTQYF. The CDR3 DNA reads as TGTGCCACCAGTGATTTGCAGGCAGGGGGCGTGGATACGCAGTATTTT.

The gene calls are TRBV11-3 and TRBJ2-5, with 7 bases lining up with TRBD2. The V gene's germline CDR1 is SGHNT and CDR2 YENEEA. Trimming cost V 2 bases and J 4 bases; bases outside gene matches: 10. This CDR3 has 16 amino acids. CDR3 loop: CASSLSPLGGRETQYF. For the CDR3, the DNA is TGTGCCAGCAGCTTATCCCCCTTGGGGGGGAGAGAGACCCAGTACTTC.

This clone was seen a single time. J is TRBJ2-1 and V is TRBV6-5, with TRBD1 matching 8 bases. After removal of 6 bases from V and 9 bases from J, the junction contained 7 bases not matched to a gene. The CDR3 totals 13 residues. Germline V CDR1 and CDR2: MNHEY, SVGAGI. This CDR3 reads CASRRATGGEQFF. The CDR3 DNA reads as TGTGCCAGCAGACGCGCCACAGGGGGTGAGCAGTTCTTC.

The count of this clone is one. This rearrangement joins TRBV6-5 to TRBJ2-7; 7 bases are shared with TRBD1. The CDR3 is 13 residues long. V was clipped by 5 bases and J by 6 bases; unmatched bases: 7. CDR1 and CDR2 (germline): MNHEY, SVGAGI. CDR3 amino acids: CASSPGQVFEQYF. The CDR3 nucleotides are TGTGCCAGCAGTCCCGGACAGGTTTTCGAGCAGTACTTC.

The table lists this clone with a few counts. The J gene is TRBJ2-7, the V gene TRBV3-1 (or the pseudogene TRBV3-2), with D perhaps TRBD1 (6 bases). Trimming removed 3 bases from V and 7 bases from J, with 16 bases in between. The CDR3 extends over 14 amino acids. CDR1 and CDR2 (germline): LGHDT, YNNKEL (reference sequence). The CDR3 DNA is TGTGCCAGCAGCCAGGACAGTGAAGTTGGGGAGCAGTACTTC. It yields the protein CASSQDSEVGEQYF.

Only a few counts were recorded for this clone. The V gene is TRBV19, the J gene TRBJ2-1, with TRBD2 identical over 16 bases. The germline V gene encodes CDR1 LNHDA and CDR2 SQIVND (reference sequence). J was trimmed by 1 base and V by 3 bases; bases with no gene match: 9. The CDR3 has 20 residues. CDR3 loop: CASSILLGLAGGPSYNEQFF. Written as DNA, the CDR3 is TGTGCCAGTAGTATTCTACTGGGACTAGCGGGAGGGCCGTCCTACAATGAGCAGTTCTTC.

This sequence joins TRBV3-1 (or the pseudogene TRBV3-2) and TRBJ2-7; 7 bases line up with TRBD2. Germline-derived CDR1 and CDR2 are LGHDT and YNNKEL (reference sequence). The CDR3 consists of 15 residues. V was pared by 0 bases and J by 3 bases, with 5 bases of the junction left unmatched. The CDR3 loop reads CASSQELAESYEQYF. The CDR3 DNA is TGTGCCAGCAGCCAAGAGCTAGCGGAGAGCTACGAGCAGTACTTC.

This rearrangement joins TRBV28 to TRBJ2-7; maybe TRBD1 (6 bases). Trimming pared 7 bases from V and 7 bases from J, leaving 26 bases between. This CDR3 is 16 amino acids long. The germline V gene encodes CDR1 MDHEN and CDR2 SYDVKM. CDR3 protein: CASKEAGAELLREQYF. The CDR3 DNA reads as TGTGCCAGCAAAGAAGCAGGGGCAGAGCTTTTGCGGGAGCAGTACTTC.

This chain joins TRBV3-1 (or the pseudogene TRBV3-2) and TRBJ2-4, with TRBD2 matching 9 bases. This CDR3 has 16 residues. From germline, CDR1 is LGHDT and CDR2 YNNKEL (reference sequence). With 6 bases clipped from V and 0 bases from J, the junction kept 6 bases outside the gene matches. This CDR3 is CASSLSGGLAKNIQYF. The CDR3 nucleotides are TGTGCCAGCAGTCTGAGCGGGGGGCTAGCCAAAAACATTCAGTACTTC.

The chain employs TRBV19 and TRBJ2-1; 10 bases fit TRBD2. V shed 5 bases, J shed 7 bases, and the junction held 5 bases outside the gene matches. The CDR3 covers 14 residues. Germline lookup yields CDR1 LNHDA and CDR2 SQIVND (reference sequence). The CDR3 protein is CASSEASGSNEQFF. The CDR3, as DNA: TGTGCCAGTAGTGAGGCTAGCGGGAGTAATGAGCAGTTCTTC.

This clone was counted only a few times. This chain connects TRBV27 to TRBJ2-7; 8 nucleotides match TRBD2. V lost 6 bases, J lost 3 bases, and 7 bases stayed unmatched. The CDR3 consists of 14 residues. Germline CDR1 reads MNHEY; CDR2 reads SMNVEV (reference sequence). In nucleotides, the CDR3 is TGTGCCAGCAGCCCAGTGGGACTAGACTACGAGCAGTACTTC. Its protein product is CASSPVGLDYEQYF.

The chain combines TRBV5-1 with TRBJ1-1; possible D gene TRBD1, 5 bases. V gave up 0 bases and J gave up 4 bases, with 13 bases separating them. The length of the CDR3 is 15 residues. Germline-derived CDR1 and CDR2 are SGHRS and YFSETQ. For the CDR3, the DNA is TGCGCCAGCAGCTTGGTCCGGGGCGGGGGCACTGAAGCTTTCTTT. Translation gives CASSLVRGGGTEAFF. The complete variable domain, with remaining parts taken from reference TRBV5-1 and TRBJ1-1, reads KAGVTQTPRYLIKTRGQQVTLSCSPISGHRSVSWYQQTPGQGLQFLFEYFSETQRNKGNFPGRFSGRQFSNSRSEMNVSTLELGDSALYLCASSLVRGGGTEAFFGQGTRLTVV.

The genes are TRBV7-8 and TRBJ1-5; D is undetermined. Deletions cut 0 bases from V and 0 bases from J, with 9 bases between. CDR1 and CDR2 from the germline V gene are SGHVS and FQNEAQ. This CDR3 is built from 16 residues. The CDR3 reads CASSLAPGSSNQPQHF. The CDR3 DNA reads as TGTGCCAGCAGCTTAGCCCCAGGAAGTAGCAATCAGCCCCAGCATTTT.

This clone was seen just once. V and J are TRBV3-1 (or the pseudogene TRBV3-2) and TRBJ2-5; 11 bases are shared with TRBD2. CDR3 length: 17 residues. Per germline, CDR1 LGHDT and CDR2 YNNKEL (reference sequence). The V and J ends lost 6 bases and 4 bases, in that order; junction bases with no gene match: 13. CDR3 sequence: CASSLLLAGGLGETQYF. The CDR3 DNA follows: TGTGCCAGCAGTCTCCTGTTAGCGGGAGGGCTGGGAGAGACCCAGTACTTC.

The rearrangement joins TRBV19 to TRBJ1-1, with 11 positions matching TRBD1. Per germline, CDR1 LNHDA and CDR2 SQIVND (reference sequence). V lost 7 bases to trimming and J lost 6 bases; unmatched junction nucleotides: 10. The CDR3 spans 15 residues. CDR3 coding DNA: TGTGCCAGTACCGCCGGGACAGGGGGGGTTGCTGAAGCTTTCTTT. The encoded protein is CASTAGTGGVAEAFF.

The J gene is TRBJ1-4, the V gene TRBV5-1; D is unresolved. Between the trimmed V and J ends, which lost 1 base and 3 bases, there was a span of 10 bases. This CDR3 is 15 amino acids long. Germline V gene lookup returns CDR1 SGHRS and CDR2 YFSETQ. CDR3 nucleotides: TGCGCCAGCAGCTTGCACACGGGTTCTAATGAAAAACTGTTTTTT. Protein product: CASSLHTGSNEKLFF.

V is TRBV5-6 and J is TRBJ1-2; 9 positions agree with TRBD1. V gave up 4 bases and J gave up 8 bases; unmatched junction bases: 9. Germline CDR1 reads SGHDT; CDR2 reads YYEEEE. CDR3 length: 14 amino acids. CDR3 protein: CASSTRDRVVGYTF. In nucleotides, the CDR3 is TGTGCCAGCAGCACCCGGGACAGGGTAGTGGGCTACACCTTC. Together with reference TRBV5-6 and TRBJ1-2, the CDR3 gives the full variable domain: DAGVTQSPTHLIKTRGQQVTLRCSPKSGHDTVSWYQQALGQGPQFIFQYYEEEERQRGNFPDRFSGHQFPNYSSELNVNALLLGDSALYLCASSTRDRVVGYTFGSGTRLTVV.

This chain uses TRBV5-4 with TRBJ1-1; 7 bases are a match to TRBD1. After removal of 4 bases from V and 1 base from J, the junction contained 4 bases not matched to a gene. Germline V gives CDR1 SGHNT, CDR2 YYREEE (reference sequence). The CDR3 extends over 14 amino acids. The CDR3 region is CASSPRTGNTEAFF. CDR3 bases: TGTGCCAGCAGCCCTCGGACAGGGAACACTGAAGCTTTCTTT.

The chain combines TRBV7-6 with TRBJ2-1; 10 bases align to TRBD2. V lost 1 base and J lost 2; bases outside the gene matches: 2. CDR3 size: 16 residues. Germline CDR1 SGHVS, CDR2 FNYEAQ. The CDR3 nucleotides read TGTGCCAGCAGCTTAGAACTAGCGGGAACCTACAATGAGCAGTTCTTC. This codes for CASSLELAGTYNEQFF.

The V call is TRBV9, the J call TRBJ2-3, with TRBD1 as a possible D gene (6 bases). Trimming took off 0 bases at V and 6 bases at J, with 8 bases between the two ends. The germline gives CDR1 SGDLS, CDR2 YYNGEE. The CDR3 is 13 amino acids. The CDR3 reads CASSVDGGDTQYF. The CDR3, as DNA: TGTGCCAGCAGCGTAGATGGGGGCGATACGCAGTATTTT.

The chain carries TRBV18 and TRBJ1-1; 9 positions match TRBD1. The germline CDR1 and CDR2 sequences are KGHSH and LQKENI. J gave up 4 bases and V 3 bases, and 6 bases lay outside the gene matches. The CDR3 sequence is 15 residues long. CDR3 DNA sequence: TGTGCCAGCTCACCTGCACAGGGGGCGGTCACTGAAGCTTTCTTT. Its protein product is CASSPAQGAVTEAFF.

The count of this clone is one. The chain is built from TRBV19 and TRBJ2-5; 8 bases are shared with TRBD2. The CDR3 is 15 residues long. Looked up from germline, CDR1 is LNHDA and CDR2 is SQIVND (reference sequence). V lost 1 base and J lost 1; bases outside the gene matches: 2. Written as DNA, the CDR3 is TGTGCCAGTAGTATAGCGGGAGGGCCCCAAGAGACCCAGTACTTC. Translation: CASSIAGGPQETQYF.